These T cell receptor beta chains were read from a single sample in a study of blood T cell repertoires in COVID-19. Generated by immunoSEQ multiplex PCR, the TCRdb table keeps only in-frame clones and is missing some. The sample records approximately 84,000 clones, roughly 85% being singletons. Sequenced sample: peripheral blood. These TCRs come from a human donor in a cohort sampled during active COVID-19. The CDR3 runs from the conserved cysteine through the conserved F or W. D genes are given only for firm matches. Some rows mark clone size as missing; the rest say once, few, many or name a class of expanded clone.

len: 11
d_gene: -
abundance: -
j_gene: TRBJ2-2
v_gene: TRBV5-6
CDR3nt: TGTGCCAGCACCTTCTCCGGGGAGCTGTTTTTT
CDR3aa: CASTFSGELFF

len: 13
d_gene: -
abundance: -
j_gene: TRBJ2-1
v_gene: TRBV15
CDR3nt: TGTGCCACCAGCACTAGAGTCGCCAATGAGCAGTTCTTC
CDR3aa: CATSTRVANEQFF

len: 15
d_gene: -
abundance: -
j_gene: TRBJ1-2
v_gene: TRBV4-1
CDR3nt: TGCGCCAGCAGCCGAGACAGGACAGCGGTATATGGCTACACCTTC
CDR3aa: CASSRDRTAVYGYTF

len: 13
d_gene: -
abundance: -
j_gene: TRBJ2-7
v_gene: TRBV27
CDR3nt: TGTGCCAGCAGTAACACAGGGATTTACGAGCAGTACTTC
CDR3aa: CASSNTGIYEQYF

len: 16
d_gene: -
abundance: -
j_gene: TRBJ2-3
v_gene: TRBV7-2
CDR3nt: TGTGCCAGCAGCCCCCACCGGGACTCCCGCAGGGATACGCAGTATTTT
CDR3aa: CASSPHRDSRRDTQYF

len: 16
d_gene: -
abundance: -
j_gene: TRBJ2-7
v_gene: TRBV13
CDR3nt: TGTGCCAGCAGCTCCCGGGGGGCAGGGTGGACCTACGAGCAGTACTTC
CDR3aa: CASSSRGAGWTYEQYF

len: 15
d_gene: TRBD1
abundance: -
j_gene: TRBJ2-7
v_gene: TRBV5-1
CDR3nt: TGCGCCAGCAGCACAGCCGGGACAGGGGCCTACGAGCAGTACTTC
CDR3aa: CASSTAGTGAYEQYF

len: 13
d_gene: -
abundance: -
j_gene: TRBJ1-2
v_gene: TRBV6-6
CDR3nt: TGTGCCAGCAGTTATGGGGCATCGTATGGCTACACCTTC
CDR3aa: CASSYGASYGYTF

len: 18
d_gene: TRBD2
abundance: -
j_gene: TRBJ2-1
v_gene: TRBV7-3
CDR3nt: TGTGCCAGCAGCTTAACGAGCCTAGCGGGGGGGCCGTGGAATGAGCAGTTCTTC
CDR3aa: CASSLTSLAGGPWNEQFF

len: 14
d_gene: TRBD1
abundance: once
j_gene: TRBJ1-1
v_gene: TRBV5-1
CDR3nt: TGCGCCAGCAGCACTGGACAGGAGAACACTGAAGCTTTCTTT
CDR3aa: CASSTGQENTEAFF

len: 17
d_gene: TRBD1
abundance: -
j_gene: TRBJ2-2
v_gene: TRBV5-1
CDR3nt: TGCGCCAGCAGCGCCACAGGGGCCCTACCGAACACCGGGGAGCTGTTTTTT
CDR3aa: CASSATGALPNTGELFF

len: 15
d_gene: -
abundance: -
j_gene: TRBJ2-6
v_gene: TRBV5-1
CDR3nt: TGCGCCAGCAACTCAGGGGACTCTGGGGCCAACGTCCTGACTTTC
CDR3aa: CASNSGDSGANVLTF

len: 16
d_gene: TRBD2
abundance: -
j_gene: TRBJ2-7
v_gene: TRBV7-6
CDR3nt: TGTGCCAGCAGCTTAGGAGGGGGGTCTAGCGGGAAAGAGCAGTACTTC
CDR3aa: CASSLGGGSSGKEQYF

len: 15
d_gene: TRBD1
abundance: -
j_gene: TRBJ2-1
v_gene: TRBV7-9
CDR3nt: TGTGCCAGCAGCCACCGGGACAGAACCTACAATGAGCAGTTCTTC
CDR3aa: CASSHRDRTYNEQFF

len: 15
d_gene: -
abundance: -
j_gene: TRBJ2-1
v_gene: TRBV5-1
CDR3nt: TGCGCCAGCAGCTTGCGACAGGGAGGAAACAATGAGCAGTTCTTC
CDR3aa: CASSLRQGGNNEQFF

len: 17
d_gene: TRBD1
abundance: -
j_gene: TRBJ1-3
v_gene: TRBV5-1
CDR3nt: TGCGCCAGCAGCTGGCGGGGACAGCCAAACTCTGGAAACACCATATATTTT
CDR3aa: CASSWRGQPNSGNTIYF

len: 16
d_gene: -
abundance: few
j_gene: TRBJ2-7
v_gene: TRBV19
CDR3nt: TGTGCCAGTAGTATAGCCGACCTACAGGGCTCAGGGGAGCAGTACTTC
CDR3aa: CASSIADLQGSGEQYF

len: 14
d_gene: TRBD1
abundance: few
j_gene: TRBJ2-1
v_gene: TRBV7-2
CDR3nt: TGTGCCAGCAGAGGAAGGGACAGCTACAATGAGCAGTTCTTC
CDR3aa: CASRGRDSYNEQFF

len: 14
d_gene: -
abundance: -
j_gene: TRBJ2-2
v_gene: TRBV10-3
CDR3nt: TGTGCCATCAGTGTCAACAGGGAAACCGGGGAGCTGTTTTTT
CDR3aa: CAISVNRETGELFF

len: 18
d_gene: TRBD2
abundance: -
j_gene: TRBJ2-3
v_gene: TRBV4-1
CDR3nt: TGCGCCAGCAGCCAAGACGGGACTAGCGGGGGAAACACAGATACGCAGTATTTT
CDR3aa: CASSQDGTSGGNTDTQYF

len: 15
d_gene: -
abundance: -
j_gene: TRBJ2-7
v_gene: TRBV6-1
CDR3nt: TGTGCCAGCAGTGAAGCCGGGACTTCCACCTACGAGCAGTACTTC
CDR3aa: CASSEAGTSTYEQYF

len: 14
d_gene: -
abundance: -
j_gene: TRBJ2-2
v_gene: TRBV7-2
CDR3nt: TGTGCCAGCAGCTTAGGGACACGGACCGGGGAGCTGTTTTTT
CDR3aa: CASSLGTRTGELFF

len: 14
d_gene: -
abundance: -
j_gene: TRBJ2-7
v_gene: TRBV30
CDR3nt: TGTGCCTGGAGTGTAGGCAGGGGAGTATACGAGCAGTACTTC
CDR3aa: CAWSVGRGVYEQYF

len: 17
d_gene: -
abundance: -
j_gene: TRBJ1-2
v_gene: TRBV28
CDR3nt: TGTGCCAGCAGTTTATGGGGCAATTCGTTTGTATTGGATGGCTACACCTTC
CDR3aa: CASSLWGNSFVLDGYTF

len: 14
d_gene: -
abundance: -
j_gene: TRBJ1-4
v_gene: TRBV18
CDR3nt: TGTGCCACTTTTTCCCGGACAGAAGATGAAAAACTGTTTTTT
CDR3aa: CATFSRTEDEKLFF

len: 15
d_gene: -
abundance: -
j_gene: TRBJ2-1
v_gene: TRBV18
CDR3nt: TGTGCCAGCTCACCACCGACACCCCCTCGCAATGAGCAGTTCTTC
CDR3aa: CASSPPTPPRNEQFF

len: 14
d_gene: TRBD1
abundance: -
j_gene: TRBJ1-2
v_gene: TRBV28
CDR3nt: TGTGCCAGCAGTTCTGGGACAGGGACTTATGGCTACACCTTC
CDR3aa: CASSSGTGTYGYTF

len: 12
d_gene: -
abundance: -
j_gene: TRBJ2-7
v_gene: TRBV29-1
CDR3nt: TGCAGCGGGGGACGGTCCTCCTACGAGCAGTACTTC
CDR3aa: CSGGRSSYEQYF

len: 16
d_gene: -
abundance: -
j_gene: TRBJ1-2
v_gene: TRBV11-2
CDR3nt: TGTGCCAGCAGCTTAGCCGGGGGGGGGCTCTACTATGGCTACACCTTC
CDR3aa: CASSLAGGGLYYGYTF

len: 11
d_gene: -
abundance: once
j_gene: TRBJ1-4
v_gene: TRBV29-1
CDR3nt: TGCAGCGGGACAGTTAATGAAAAACTGTTTTTT
CDR3aa: CSGTVNEKLFF

len: 14
d_gene: TRBD1
abundance: once
j_gene: TRBJ2-7
v_gene: TRBV5-1
CDR3nt: TGCGCCAGCAGCCAGGGACAGGCAAACTACGAGCAGTACTTC
CDR3aa: CASSQGQANYEQYF

len: 15
d_gene: TRBD1
abundance: -
j_gene: TRBJ1-1
v_gene: TRBV6-5
CDR3nt: TGTGCCAGCAGTTCCTTAACCAGGGGGGACACTGAAGCTTTCTTT
CDR3aa: CASSSLTRGDTEAFF

len: 13
d_gene: -
abundance: -
j_gene: TRBJ2-3
v_gene: TRBV28
CDR3nt: TGTGCCAGCAACCAGGGTACCACAGATACGCAGTATTTT
CDR3aa: CASNQGTTDTQYF

len: 8
d_gene: -
abundance: -
j_gene: TRBJ1-5
v_gene: TRBV5-8
CDR3nt: TGTGCCAGCAGTTTATATCATTTT
CDR3aa: CASSLYHF

len: 15
d_gene: TRBD1
abundance: -
j_gene: TRBJ2-2
v_gene: TRBV5-1
CDR3nt: TGCGCCAGCAGCTTGGGGACAGGGAGAACCGGGGAGCTGTTTTTT
CDR3aa: CASSLGTGRTGELFF

len: 14
d_gene: -
abundance: once
j_gene: TRBJ1-2
v_gene: TRBV4-3
CDR3nt: TGCGCCAGCAGCCAAGTTGGGCTTAAATATGGCTACACCTTC
CDR3aa: CASSQVGLKYGYTF

len: 15
d_gene: TRBD2
abundance: -
j_gene: TRBJ2-1
v_gene: TRBV5-4
CDR3nt: TGTGCCAGCAGCTTGAGTGGGACTAGCAGAGATGAGCAGTTCTTC
CDR3aa: CASSLSGTSRDEQFF

len: 17
d_gene: TRBD1
abundance: -
j_gene: TRBJ1-5
v_gene: TRBV6-1
CDR3nt: TGTGCCAGCAGTGAAGGCTGGGACAGTTATAGCAATCAGCCCCAGCATTTT
CDR3aa: CASSEGWDSYSNQPQHF

len: 15
d_gene: -
abundance: -
j_gene: TRBJ2-5
v_gene: TRBV4-2
CDR3nt: TGTGCCAGCAGCCAAAGTCAGGCAGCTCAAGAGACCCAGTACTTC
CDR3aa: CASSQSQAAQETQYF

len: 15
d_gene: -
abundance: -
j_gene: TRBJ1-4
v_gene: TRBV24-1
CDR3nt: TGTGCCACCAGTGACGCTGGGGGGGCAGGTGAAAAACTGTTTTTT
CDR3aa: CATSDAGGAGEKLFF

len: 16
d_gene: -
abundance: -
j_gene: TRBJ2-7
v_gene: TRBV11-2
CDR3nt: TGTGCCAGCAGCTTAGATTTTTCCCCGGGAGCCTACGAGCAGTACTTC
CDR3aa: CASSLDFSPGAYEQYF

len: 13
d_gene: TRBD1
abundance: -
j_gene: TRBJ1-1
v_gene: TRBV6-5
CDR3nt: TGTGCCAGCAGTTACTCGGACAGGACTGAAGCTTTCTTT
CDR3aa: CASSYSDRTEAFF

len: 17
d_gene: TRBD1
abundance: -
j_gene: TRBJ1-5
v_gene: TRBV9
CDR3nt: TGTGCCAGCAGCGTAGGCCCCTGGACAGGGGCGGGTCAGCCCCAGCATTTT
CDR3aa: CASSVGPWTGAGQPQHF

len: 15
d_gene: TRBD2
abundance: -
j_gene: TRBJ2-7
v_gene: TRBV9
CDR3nt: TGTGCCAGCAGCGTAAACCCAGCGGGGGCCTACGAGCAGTACTTC
CDR3aa: CASSVNPAGAYEQYF

len: 15
d_gene: -
abundance: -
j_gene: TRBJ2-7
v_gene: TRBV19
CDR3nt: TGTGCCAGTAGTCCTCGGACAGATTCGACCTACGAGCAGTACTTC
CDR3aa: CASSPRTDSTYEQYF

len: 16
d_gene: -
abundance: few
j_gene: TRBJ2-5
v_gene: TRBV2
CDR3nt: TGTGCCAGCAGCCCGACCACGAGGGGGGGCCAAGAGACCCAGTACTTC
CDR3aa: CASSPTTRGGQETQYF

len: 14
d_gene: TRBD1
abundance: -
j_gene: TRBJ1-2
v_gene: TRBV27
CDR3nt: TGTGCCAGCAGTTTATCTGACAGGGAATATGGCTACACCTTC
CDR3aa: CASSLSDREYGYTF

len: 15
d_gene: TRBD1
abundance: -
j_gene: TRBJ2-4
v_gene: TRBV29-1
CDR3nt: TGCAGCGTTGGAGGACAGGGGATAGCCAAAAACATTCAGTACTTC
CDR3aa: CSVGGQGIAKNIQYF

len: 13
d_gene: -
abundance: -
j_gene: TRBJ2-1
v_gene: TRBV30
CDR3nt: TGTGCCTGGAATCAACGGGTAGACAATGAGCAGTTCTTC
CDR3aa: CAWNQRVDNEQFF

len: 14
d_gene: -
abundance: -
j_gene: TRBJ1-1
v_gene: TRBV5-1
CDR3nt: TGCGCCAGCAGCTTGGAAACAGTAAACACTGAAGCTTTCTTT
CDR3aa: CASSLETVNTEAFF

len: 14
d_gene: TRBD1
abundance: -
j_gene: TRBJ2-3
v_gene: TRBV5-1
CDR3nt: TGCGCCAGCAGCCCCGGGACAGGGGCAGATACGCAGTATTTT
CDR3aa: CASSPGTGADTQYF

len: 14
d_gene: -
abundance: -
j_gene: TRBJ1-4
v_gene: TRBV5-1
CDR3nt: TGCGCCAGCAGCTTCGGTCAGGGTAATGAAAAACTGTTTTTT
CDR3aa: CASSFGQGNEKLFF

len: 15
d_gene: -
abundance: -
j_gene: TRBJ2-7
v_gene: TRBV7-2
CDR3nt: TGTGCCAGCAGCACCGTGGGGGGATCATCCTACGAGCAGTACTTC
CDR3aa: CASSTVGGSSYEQYF

len: 14
d_gene: TRBD1
abundance: -
j_gene: TRBJ2-5
v_gene: TRBV28
CDR3nt: TGTGCCAGCAGTTTGCAGGGGGCTGGTGAGACCCAGTACTTC
CDR3aa: CASSLQGAGETQYF

len: 17
d_gene: -
abundance: -
j_gene: TRBJ2-1
v_gene: TRBV24-1
CDR3nt: TGTGCCACCAGTGATTTTAGTCGGGAAAGTACCTACAATGAGCAGTTCTTC
CDR3aa: CATSDFSRESTYNEQFF

len: 19
d_gene: TRBD2
abundance: -
j_gene: TRBJ2-7
v_gene: TRBV7-9
CDR3nt: TGTGCCAGCAGCTTCGTGACGGTAGCGGGAAACCCTAGCTCCTACGAGCAGTACTTC
CDR3aa: CASSFVTVAGNPSSYEQYF

len: 13
d_gene: -
abundance: -
j_gene: TRBJ1-1
v_gene: TRBV7-9
CDR3nt: TGTGCCAGCAGCTCCCTCGGGAACACTGAAGCTTTCTTT
CDR3aa: CASSSLGNTEAFF